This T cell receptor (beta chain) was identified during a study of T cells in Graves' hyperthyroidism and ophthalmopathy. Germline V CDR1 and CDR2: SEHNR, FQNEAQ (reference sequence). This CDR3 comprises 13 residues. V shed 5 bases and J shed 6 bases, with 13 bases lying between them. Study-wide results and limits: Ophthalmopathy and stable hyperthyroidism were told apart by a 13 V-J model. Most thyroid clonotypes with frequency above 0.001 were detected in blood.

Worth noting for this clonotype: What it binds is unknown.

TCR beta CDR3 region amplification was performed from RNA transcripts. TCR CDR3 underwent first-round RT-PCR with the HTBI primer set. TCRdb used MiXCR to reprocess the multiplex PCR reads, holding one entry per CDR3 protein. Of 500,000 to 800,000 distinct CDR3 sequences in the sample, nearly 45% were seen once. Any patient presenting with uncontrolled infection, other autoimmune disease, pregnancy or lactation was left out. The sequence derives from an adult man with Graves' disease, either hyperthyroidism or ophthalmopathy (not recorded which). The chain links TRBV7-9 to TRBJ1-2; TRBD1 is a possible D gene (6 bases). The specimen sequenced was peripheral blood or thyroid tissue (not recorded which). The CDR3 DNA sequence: TGTGCCAGCAGCCCCTACCAGGGGAATGGCTACACCTTC. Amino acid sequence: CASSPYQGNGYTF.